This T cell receptor (beta chain) was sequenced in a study of a mutant IDH1 vaccine in newly diagnosed glioma. Study background: The patients received vaccinations eight times, in weeks 1, 3, 5, 7, 11, 15, 19 and 23. Patients were pretreated with radiotherapy, temozolomide, or both, mostly both. Of treated patients, 62.5% were men and 37.5% women, averaging roughly 40 years.

TCRdb's table, derived via immunoSEQ multiplex PCR, lists solely in-frame clones and lacks some. The sample contains more than 50,000 clones, approximately 91% of which appear only once. From germline, CDR1 is SNHLY and CDR2 FYNNEI. With 4 bases clipped from V and 1 base from J, the junction kept 22 bases outside the gene matches. The CDR3 is 21 amino acids. In the case of this clone: Its antigen is unknown.

Specified time point: week 11, during vaccination. The investigators gave 300 ug of mutant IDH1 20-mer peptide in each vaccine dose, together with topical imiquimod. The chain couples TRBV2 to TRBJ2-1, with TRBD2 matching 7 bases. The sequencing here drew on PBMCs, taken from a glioma patient whose treatment included an IDH1 peptide vaccine. This clonotype was sampled from a man between 35 and 55 years old with glioma. CDR3 sequence (DNA): TGTGCCAGCAGTGCCCTAGGACTCTCCATGCGGCTAGCGGATTCCTACAATGAGCAGTTCTTC. It translates to CASSALGLSMRLADSYNEQFF.